These T cell receptor beta chains were read from a single sample in a study of blood T cells in healthy people across ages. TCRdb re-called the 5' RACE reads with MiXCR, one entry per CDR3 protein. The sample lists around 800,000 distinct CDR3 sequences, 62% occurring once. Material: blood. Receptors were obtained from a man younger than 45 in good health. The CDR3 runs from the conserved cysteine through the conserved F or W. The order of the fields is V gene, CDR3 length, CDR3 protein.

TRBV6-5	15	CASSYSRGAPYEQYF
TRBV6-5	13	CASSSPLAGGMYF
TRBV20-1	13	CSAPTGSLQPQHF
TRBV15	13	CATSRDHYHEQYF
TRBV10-3	14	CAIRRRFDTGELFF
TRBV7-9	16	CASSLYAGGAWETQYF
TRBV10-3	15	CAISESDRGQSPLHF
TRBV6-5	15	CASSYSGGDTDTQYF
TRBV6-6	14	CASRQGVGPYEQYF
TRBV28	16	CASSLGADPTYNEQFF
TRBV28	16	CASSSGTPRGTDTQYF
TRBV20-1	14	CSAQPALDNSPLHF
TRBV20-1	12	CSAREGRETQYF
TRBV4-2	14	CASSQEQGFEKLFF
TRBV9	12	CASSTPGEPQHF
TRBV28	14	CASSLRAFAETQYF
TRBV2	11	CASRPGPLQYF
TRBV7-9	14	CASSLDTYTYEQYF
TRBV6-5	14	CASSYGQGGTEAFF
TRBV24-1	13	CATSGQFNQPQHF
TRBV20-1	13	CSAQIVVGETQYF
TRBV4-1	12	CASSPGRGEQYF
TRBV6-6	16	CASTEAGNLGNQPQHF
TRBV29-1	12	CSVKRLQETQYF
TRBV6-2/TRBV6-3	13	CASAGAGNTEAFF
TRBV9	14	CASSVGGRAHIQYF
TRBV20-1	15	CSARVRRGGYNEQFF
TRBV7-2	12	CASSFGSGEQYF
TRBV4-2	19	CASSPRGTSGGLTYNEQFF
TRBV4-3	13	CASSQVAGGLQFF
TRBV6-5	14	CASSPDRAVETQYF
TRBV20-1	16	CSARAAERGNYNEQFF
TRBV5-1	17	CASSLSPTSGVQETQYF
TRBV20-1	15	CSARDKARAPYGYTF
TRBV13	15	CASSPEIPGNSPLHF
TRBV7-2	14	CASSLVPPLYGYTF
TRBV6-2/TRBV6-3	14	CASGGLAVQETQYF
TRBV6-1	14	CASSEGGGIRDYTF
TRBV4-1	15	CASSQEARAGSPLHF
TRBV4-2	16	CASSPSTTGRGTEAFF
TRBV3-1	13	CASSQLAGYEQYF
TRBV15	16	CATSRDRLQGDYGYTF
TRBV5-5	15	CASSSYGRGADEQYF
TRBV12-3/TRBV12-4	14	CASSLVGTSYGYTF
TRBV12-3/TRBV12-4	16	CASSLGKAPTNEKLFF
TRBV5-6	15	CASNPFGAEDYEQYF
TRBV27	15	CASSWLGSGVHTQYF
TRBV7-2	13	CASSTGPVKEQYF
TRBV6-2/TRBV6-3	16	CASSYPSGGLAYEQNF
TRBV9	13	CASSLTGEYGYTF
TRBV9	12	CASSVAPDTQYF
TRBV4-3	15	CASSQVTGTNNGQFF
TRBV29-1	15	CSALNHDSYTDTQYF
TRBV21-1	18	CASSKGGTGGLYNEKLFF
TRBV6-2/TRBV6-3	13	CASSYSSVREQYF
TRBV5-8	15	CASSWEGTGANVLTF
TRBV7-9	15	CASSLATGITDTQYF
TRBV6-5	15	CASSSFGTSRHEQYF
TRBV29-1	13	CSVWTGGTDTQYF